These 22 T cell receptor beta chains originate from one sample sequenced in a study of blood T cell repertoires in COVID-19. Measured with immunoSEQ multiplex PCR; TCRdb has only the in-frame clones, and not every one. The data hold around 170,000 clones, with about 81% observed a single time. The sequenced material came from peripheral blood. The receptors come from a woman of 80 years or more with COVID-19, enrolled during active disease.

The chain links TRBV7-8 to TRBJ1-5; D not resolved. The germline V gene has CDR1 SGHVS and CDR2 FQNEAQ. The CDR3 has 14 residues. Trimming took off 1 base at V and 4 bases at J, with 8 bases between the two ends. CDR3: CASSLGGRNQPQHF. The CDR3 DNA is TGTGCCAGCAGCTTAGGAGGTAGAAATCAGCCCCAGCATTTT. The full variable domain, with the rest looked up from reference TRBV7-8 and TRBJ1-5, is GAGVSQSPRYKVAKRGQDVALRCDPISGHVSLFWYQQALGQGPEFLTYFQNEAQLDKSGLPSDRFFAERPEGSVSTLKIQRTQQEDSAVYLCASSLGGRNQPQHFGDGTRLSIL.

The gene calls are TRBV3-1 (or the pseudogene TRBV3-2) and TRBJ2-2, with 8 bases that match TRBD2. The CDR3 consists of 15 residues. Germline lookup yields CDR1 LGHDT and CDR2 YNNKEL (reference sequence). V lost 0 bases and J lost 7; bases outside the gene matches: 4. In DNA, the CDR3 is TGTGCCAGCAGCCAAGAGGGTAGCGGGATCGGGGAGCTGTTTTTT. This translates into CASSQEGSGIGELFF.

This clone has just a few counts. The chain links TRBV6-5 to TRBJ1-6, with D perhaps TRBD1 (5 bases). This CDR3 is 15 amino acids long. Trimming took 6 bases from V and 5 from J, leaving 14 bases between them. Germline CDR1 is MNHEY and CDR2 is SVGAGI. The CDR3 coding sequence is TGTGCCAGCAGGGCAGATAGGGGTGATAATTCACCCCTCCACTTT. Amino acid sequence: CASRADRGDNSPLHF.

The chain combines TRBV5-6 with TRBJ1-2; maybe TRBD1 (5 bases). V lost 1 base and J lost 4, with 14 bases in between. This CDR3 comprises 15 residues. CDR1 is SGHDT and CDR2 is YYEEEE in the germline V gene. CDR3 loop: CASSLSRVKFYGYTF. The CDR3 nucleotides are TGTGCCAGCAGCTTGTCCAGGGTTAAATTCTATGGCTACACCTTC. Looking up the rest from reference TRBV5-6 and TRBJ1-2 gives the full variable domain: DAGVTQSPTHLIKTRGQQVTLRCSPKSGHDTVSWYQQALGQGPQFIFQYYEEEERQRGNFPDRFSGHQFPNYSSELNVNALLLGDSALYLCASSLSRVKFYGYTFGSGTRLTVV.

V and J are TRBV6-5 and TRBJ2-7; the match to TRBD1 covers 11 bases. J gave up 7 bases and V 6 bases, and 8 bases lay outside the gene matches. The CDR3 contains 14 residues. Per germline, CDR1 MNHEY and CDR2 SVGAGI. CDR3 amino acids: CASSLPGTGGEQYF. For the CDR3, the DNA is TGTGCCAGCAGCCTACCGGGGACAGGGGGTGAGCAGTACTTC.

By share, this clone counts as medium-sized. This chain connects TRBV27 to TRBJ2-1, with D tentatively TRBD2 (7 bases). V lost 3 bases and J lost 8, with 14 bases in between. CDR1 and CDR2 (germline): MNHEY, SMNVEV (reference sequence). The CDR3 totals 14 residues. This CDR3 is CASSLAGAWDEQFF. For the CDR3, the DNA is TGTGCCAGCAGTTTGGCGGGGGCTTGGGATGAGCAGTTCTTC.

The J gene is TRBJ2-1, the V gene TRBV5-8; 10 bases align to TRBD2. Germline CDR1 SGHTS, CDR2 YDEGEE. J gave up 5 bases and V 2 bases, and 7 bases lay outside the gene matches. The CDR3 spans 16 residues. The CDR3 coding sequence is TGTGCCAGCAGCTTAGGGTCTAGCGGGAGCGACAATGAGCAGTTCTTC. This codes for CASSLGSSGSDNEQFF.

V gene TRBV28 combines with J gene TRBJ1-3, with 8 positions matching TRBD1. The CDR3 has 14 residues. V gave up 8 bases and J gave up 2 bases; unmatched junction bases: 5. The germline CDR1 and CDR2 sequences are MDHEN and SYDVKM. This chain's CDR3 is CASRSTGAGNTIYF. In DNA form, the CDR3 reads TGTGCCAGCCGATCGACAGGGGCTGGAAACACCATATATTTT.

The chain has TRBV6-2 or TRBV6-3 and TRBJ2-1; maybe TRBD1 (6 bases). Per germline, CDR1 MNHEY and CDR2 SVGEGT. The CDR3 totals 14 residues. V lost 8 bases and J 4 bases, leaving 15 bases between the germline ends. CDR3 residues: CASGWGQPYNEQFF. DNA of the CDR3: TGTGCCAGCGGTTGGGGACAACCTTACAATGAGCAGTTCTTC.

The chain links TRBV7-2 to TRBJ2-1, with 7 positions matching TRBD1. The CDR3 length is 12 residues. Germline V gives CDR1 SGHTA, CDR2 FQGNSA. Trimming cost V 6 bases and J 12 bases; bases outside gene matches: 8. Here the CDR3 reads CASSQTGQRQFF. The DNA for the CDR3 is TGTGCCAGCAGTCAGACAGGGCAAAGGCAGTTCTTC.

This clone was detected once. The chain links TRBV6-5 to TRBJ1-2; 7 bases align to TRBD1. Germline V CDR1 and CDR2: MNHEY, SVGAGI. The CDR3 loop spans 14 amino acids. J gave up 8 bases and V 2 bases, and 8 bases lay outside the gene matches. The CDR3, as DNA: TGTGCCAGCAGTTACGGGACAGTTAAAGCGGGCTACACCTTC. This gives the protein CASSYGTVKAGYTF.

This chain connects TRBV6-1 to TRBJ2-7; possibly TRBD1 for D (5 bases). The germline V and J ends were trimmed by 4 bases and 8 bases, with 12 bases remaining between them. Germline CDR1 reads MNHNS; CDR2 reads SASEGT. The CDR3 is 12 amino acids. CDR3 region: CASSGTGLQQYF. As DNA, the CDR3 is TGTGCCAGCAGTGGAACAGGCCTACAGCAGTACTTC.

The V and J genes are TRBV5-4 and TRBJ2-3; 7 nucleotides agree with TRBD1. V shed 0 bases and J 5 bases; nucleotides not matched to a gene: 3. In germline, CDR1 is SGHNT, CDR2 YYREEE (reference sequence). This CDR3 region has 14 residues. The CDR3 sequence is CASSLVPGGDTQYF. CDR3 bases: TGTGCCAGCAGCTTGGTCCCAGGGGGAGATACGCAGTATTTT.

This clone has more than one count but fewer than ten. The chain links TRBV19 to TRBJ2-5; the D gene is possibly TRBD1 (6 bases). The CDR3 totals 16 residues. The V gene lost 2 bases and the J gene lost 4 bases, with 17 bases spanning the gap. The germline CDR1 and CDR2 sequences are LNHDA and SQIVND (reference sequence). This CDR3 is CASSIWGQGGLETQYF. DNA for the CDR3: TGTGCCAGTAGTATATGGGGCCAAGGGGGATTAGAGACCCAGTACTTC.

The V and J genes are TRBV11-3 and TRBJ2-1, with a tentative D call TRBD2 (5 bases). Germline V gene sequence: CDR1 SGHNT, CDR2 YENEEA. This CDR3 comprises 13 residues. Trimming took off 5 bases at V and 3 bases at J, with 8 bases between the two ends. The chain's CDR3 is CASSGRGYNEQFF. The DNA for the CDR3 is TGTGCCAGCAGCGGGAGAGGCTACAATGAGCAGTTCTTC. Full variable domain (rest looked up from reference TRBV11-3 and TRBJ2-1): EAGVVQSPRYKIIEKKQPVAFWCNPISGHNTLYWYLQNLGQGPELLIRYENEEAVDDSQLPKDRFSAERLKGVDSTLKIQPAELGDSAVYLCASSGRGYNEQFFGPGTRLTVL.

This sequence joins TRBV18 and TRBJ1-5; tentative D call: TRBD1 (5 bases). Germline-derived CDR1 and CDR2 are KGHSH and LQKENI. CDR3 size: 14 residues. The V gene lost 2 bases and the J gene lost 3 bases, with 8 bases spanning the gap. CDR3 amino acids: CASSPTGDNQPQHF. DNA of the CDR3: TGTGCCAGCTCACCAACAGGCGACAATCAGCCCCAGCATTTT. The whole variable domain, filled in from reference TRBV18 and TRBJ1-5, reads NAGVMQNPRHLVRRRGQEARLRCSPMKGHSHVYWYRQLPEEGLKFMVYLQKENIIDESGMPKERFSAEFPKEGPSILRIQQVVRGDSAAYFCASSPTGDNQPQHFGDGTRLSIL.

The chain recombines TRBV7-9 with TRBJ2-2; the D gene is possibly TRBD1 (5 bases). The V end lost 6 bases, the J end lost 1 base, and 9 bases lay between the germline ends. Germline-derived CDR1 and CDR2 are SEHNR and FQNEAQ (reference sequence). The CDR3 runs to 14 residues. CDR3 in amino acids: CASRIGQNTGELFF. CDR3 nucleotides: TGTGCCAGCAGGATCGGACAGAACACCGGGGAGCTGTTTTTT.

The CDR3 DNA reads as TGTGCCACCAGTGATTTCGGGGAGGCGCGGGACAATGAGCAGTTCTTC. Translation gives CATSDFGEARDNEQFF. The V call is TRBV24-1, the J call TRBJ2-1, with D perhaps matching TRBD2 (6 bases). V lost 1 base, J lost 5 bases, and 14 bases lay in between. This CDR3 is 16 amino acids long. Germline lookup yields CDR1 KGHDR and CDR2 SFDVKD.

The J gene is TRBJ2-2, the V gene TRBV28; the D is unclear. The CDR3 has 15 residues. The V gene's germline CDR1 is MDHEN and CDR2 SYDVKM. The V end lost 6 bases, the J end lost 5 bases, and 16 bases lay between the germline ends. For the CDR3, the DNA is TGTGCCAGCAGCCCTTCCCCACAACCAACCGGGGAGCTGTTTTTT. It is translated as CASSPSPQPTGELFF. The whole variable domain, remainder taken from reference TRBV28 and TRBJ2-2, is DVKVTQSSRYLVKRTGEKVFLECVQDMDHENMFWYRQDPGLGLRLIYFSYDVKMKEKGDIPEGYSVSREKKERFSLILESASTNQTSMYLCASSPSPQPTGELFFGEGSRLTVL.

This clone was counted a few times. The chain couples TRBV7-9 to TRBJ1-2; 7 nucleotides agree with TRBD1. Trimming cost V 3 bases and J 0 bases; bases outside gene matches: 10. Germline-derived CDR1 and CDR2 are SEHNR and FQNEAQ (reference sequence). The CDR3 loop spans 17 amino acids. CDR3 residues: CASSFRRDSATNYGYTF. In DNA form, the CDR3 reads TGTGCCAGCAGCTTCCGCCGGGACAGCGCAACTAACTATGGCTACACCTTC.

The table lists this clone with a few counts. This chain connects TRBV5-4 to TRBJ2-1; TRBD2 matches 10 bases. This CDR3 is built from 14 residues. J was trimmed by 4 bases and V by 6 bases; bases with no gene match: 4. The germline gives CDR1 SGHNT, CDR2 YYREEE (reference sequence). The CDR3 DNA reads as TGTGCCAGCAAGGCTAGCGGGAGTTACAATGAGCAGTTCTTC. Translation: CASKASGSYNEQFF.

The genes are TRBV5-1 and TRBJ2-4, with D perhaps TRBD1 (6 bases). Per germline, CDR1 SGHRS and CDR2 YFSETQ. The CDR3 is made up of 17 amino acids. The V gene lost 1 base and the J gene lost 7 bases, with 21 bases spanning the gap. The CDR3 nucleotides read TGCGCCAGCAGCTTGCGGTCAGGGGCCGAGGTAGGGAACATTCAGTACTTC. Its translation is CASSLRSGAEVGNIQYF.